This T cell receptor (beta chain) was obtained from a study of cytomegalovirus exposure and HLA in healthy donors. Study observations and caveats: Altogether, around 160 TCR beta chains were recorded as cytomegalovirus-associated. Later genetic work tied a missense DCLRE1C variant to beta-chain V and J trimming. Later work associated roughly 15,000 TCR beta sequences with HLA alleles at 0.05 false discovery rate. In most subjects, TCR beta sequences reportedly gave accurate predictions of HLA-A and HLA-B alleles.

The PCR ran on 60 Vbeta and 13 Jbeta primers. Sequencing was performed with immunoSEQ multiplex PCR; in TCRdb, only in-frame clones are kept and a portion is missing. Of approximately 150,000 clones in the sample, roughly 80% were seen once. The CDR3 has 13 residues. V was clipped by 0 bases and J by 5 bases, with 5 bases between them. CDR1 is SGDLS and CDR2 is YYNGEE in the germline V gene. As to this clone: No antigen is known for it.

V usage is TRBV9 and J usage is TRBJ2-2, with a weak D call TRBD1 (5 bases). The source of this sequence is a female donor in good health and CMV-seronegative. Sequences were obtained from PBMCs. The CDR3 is CASSVAGTGELFF. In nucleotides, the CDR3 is TGTGCCAGCAGCGTAGCAGGGACCGGGGAGCTGTTTTTT.